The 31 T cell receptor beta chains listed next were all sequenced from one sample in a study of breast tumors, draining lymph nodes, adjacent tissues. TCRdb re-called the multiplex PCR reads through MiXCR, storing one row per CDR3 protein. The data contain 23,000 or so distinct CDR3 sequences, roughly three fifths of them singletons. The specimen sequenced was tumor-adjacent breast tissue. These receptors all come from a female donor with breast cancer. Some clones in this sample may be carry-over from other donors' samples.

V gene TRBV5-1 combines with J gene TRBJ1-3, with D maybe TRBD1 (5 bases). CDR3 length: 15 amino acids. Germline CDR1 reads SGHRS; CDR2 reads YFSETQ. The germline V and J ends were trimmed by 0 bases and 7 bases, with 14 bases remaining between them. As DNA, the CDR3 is TGCGCCAGCAGCTTGGGTTCAGGGTTTATGAACACCATATATTTT. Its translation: CASSLGSGFMNTIYF. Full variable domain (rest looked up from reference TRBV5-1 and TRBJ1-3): KAGVTQTPRYLIKTRGQQVTLSCSPISGHRSVSWYQQTPGQGLQFLFEYFSETQRNKGNFPGRFSGRQFSNSRSEMNVSTLELGDSALYLCASSLGSGFMNTIYFGEGSWLTVV.

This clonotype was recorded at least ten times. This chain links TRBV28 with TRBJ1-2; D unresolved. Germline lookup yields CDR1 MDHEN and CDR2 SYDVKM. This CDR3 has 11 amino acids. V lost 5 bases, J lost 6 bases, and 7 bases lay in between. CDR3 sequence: CASSRPNGYTF. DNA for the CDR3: TGTGCCAGCAGTAGGCCCAATGGCTACACCTTC.

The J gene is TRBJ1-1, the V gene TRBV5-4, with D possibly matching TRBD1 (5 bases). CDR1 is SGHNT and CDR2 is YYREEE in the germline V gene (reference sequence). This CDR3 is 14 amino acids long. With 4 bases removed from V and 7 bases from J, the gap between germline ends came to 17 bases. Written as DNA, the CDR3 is TGTGCCAGCAGCCCCCTACAGGAGATGTATGAAGCTTTCTTT. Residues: CASSPLQEMYEAFF.

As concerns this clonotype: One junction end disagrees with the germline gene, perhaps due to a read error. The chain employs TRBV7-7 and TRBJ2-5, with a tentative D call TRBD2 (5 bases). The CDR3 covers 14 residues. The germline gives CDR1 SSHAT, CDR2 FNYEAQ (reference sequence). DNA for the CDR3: TGTGCTAGCAGCTCCCGGGATACCCCCGAGACCCAGTACTTC. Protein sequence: CASSSRDTPETQYF.

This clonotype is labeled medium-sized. CDR3 amino acids: CATSRDWDRDYGYTF. CDR3 bases: TGTGCCACCAGCAGAGATTGGGACAGGGACTATGGCTACACCTTC. The chain uses TRBV15 and TRBJ1-2, with 9 bases fitting TRBD1. The germline V gene has CDR1 LNHNV and CDR2 YYDKDF (reference sequence). The trim removed 0 bases at V and 3 bases at J, leaving 2 bases unmatched. The length of the CDR3 is 15 residues.

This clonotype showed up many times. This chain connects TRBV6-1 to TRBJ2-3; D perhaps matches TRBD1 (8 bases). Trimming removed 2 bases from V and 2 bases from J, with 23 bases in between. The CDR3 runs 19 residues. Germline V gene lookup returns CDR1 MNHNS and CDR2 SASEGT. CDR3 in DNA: TGTGCCAGCAGTGAAAAAAGAAGGGGAGGGACAGGTGACACAGATACGCAGTATTTT. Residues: CASSEKRRGGTGDTDTQYF.

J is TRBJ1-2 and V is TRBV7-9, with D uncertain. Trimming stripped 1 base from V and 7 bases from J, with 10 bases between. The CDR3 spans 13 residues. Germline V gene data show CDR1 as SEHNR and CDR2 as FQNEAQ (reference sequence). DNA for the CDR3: TGTGCCAGCAGCTTAGTGGGAGAGGGTGGCTACACCTTC. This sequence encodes CASSLVGEGGYTF. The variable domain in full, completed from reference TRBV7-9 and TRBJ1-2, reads DTGVSQNPRHKITKRGQNVTFRCDPISEHNRLYWYRQTLGQGPEFLTYFQNEAQLEKSRLLSDRFSAERPKGSFSTLEIQRTEQGDSAMYLCASSLVGEGGYTFGSGTRLTVV.

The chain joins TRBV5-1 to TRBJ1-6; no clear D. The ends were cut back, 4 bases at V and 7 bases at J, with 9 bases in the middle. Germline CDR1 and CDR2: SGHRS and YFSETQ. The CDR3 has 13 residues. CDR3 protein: CASSPRENSPLHF. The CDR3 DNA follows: TGCGCCAGCAGCCCCCGGGAAAATTCACCCCTCCACTTT.

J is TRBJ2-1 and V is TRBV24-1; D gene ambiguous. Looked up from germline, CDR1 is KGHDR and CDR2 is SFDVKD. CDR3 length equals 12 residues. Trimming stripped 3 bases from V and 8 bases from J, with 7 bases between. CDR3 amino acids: CATSDQTDEQFF. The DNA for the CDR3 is TGTGCCACCAGTGATCAAACGGATGAGCAGTTCTTC.

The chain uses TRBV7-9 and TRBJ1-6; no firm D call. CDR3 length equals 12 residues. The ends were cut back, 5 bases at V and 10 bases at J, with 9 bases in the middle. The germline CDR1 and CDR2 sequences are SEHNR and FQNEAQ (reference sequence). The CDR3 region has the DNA TGTGCCAGCAGCCCCGCCCAGTCACCCCTCCACTTT. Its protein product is CASSPAQSPLHF.

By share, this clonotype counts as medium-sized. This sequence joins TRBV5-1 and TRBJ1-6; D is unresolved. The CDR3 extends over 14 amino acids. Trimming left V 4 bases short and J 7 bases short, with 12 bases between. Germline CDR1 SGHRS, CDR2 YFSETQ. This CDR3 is CASSRSMDNSPLHF. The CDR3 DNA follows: TGCGCCAGCAGCCGGTCGATGGACAATTCACCCCTCCACTTT.

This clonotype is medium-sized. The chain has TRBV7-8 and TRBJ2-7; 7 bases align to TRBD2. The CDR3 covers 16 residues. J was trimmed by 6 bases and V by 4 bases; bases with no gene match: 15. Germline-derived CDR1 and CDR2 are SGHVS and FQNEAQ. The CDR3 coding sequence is TGTGCCAGCAGCTCGCCGCGCAGCGGGATTACTGCCGAGCAGTACTTC. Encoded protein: CASSSPRSGITAEQYF. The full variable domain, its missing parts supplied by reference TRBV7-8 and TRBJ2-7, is GAGVSQSPRYKVAKRGQDVALRCDPISGHVSLFWYQQALGQGPEFLTYFQNEAQLDKSGLPSDRFFAERPEGSVSTLKIQRTQQEDSAVYLCASSSPRSGITAEQYFGPGTRLTVT.

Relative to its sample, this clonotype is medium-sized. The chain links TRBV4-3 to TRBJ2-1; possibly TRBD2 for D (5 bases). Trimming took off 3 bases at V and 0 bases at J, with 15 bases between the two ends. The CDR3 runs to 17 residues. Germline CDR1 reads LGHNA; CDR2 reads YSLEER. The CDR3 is CASSHTTIQSSYNEQFF. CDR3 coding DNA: TGCGCCAGCAGCCATACGACTATACAGAGCTCCTACAATGAGCAGTTCTTC.

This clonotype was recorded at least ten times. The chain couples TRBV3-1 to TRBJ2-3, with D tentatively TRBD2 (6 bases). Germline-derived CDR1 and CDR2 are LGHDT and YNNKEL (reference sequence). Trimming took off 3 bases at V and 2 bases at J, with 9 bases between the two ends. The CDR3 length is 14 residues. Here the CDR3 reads CASSQGLYTDTQYF. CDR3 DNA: TGTGCCAGCAGCCAGGGACTGTACACAGATACGCAGTATTTT.

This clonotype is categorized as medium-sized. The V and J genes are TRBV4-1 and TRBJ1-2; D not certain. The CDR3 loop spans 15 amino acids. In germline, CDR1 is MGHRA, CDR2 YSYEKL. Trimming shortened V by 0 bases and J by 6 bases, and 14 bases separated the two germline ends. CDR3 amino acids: CASSQDITPSDGYTF. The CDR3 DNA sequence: TGCGCCAGCAGCCAAGATATAACCCCCAGCGATGGCTACACCTTC.

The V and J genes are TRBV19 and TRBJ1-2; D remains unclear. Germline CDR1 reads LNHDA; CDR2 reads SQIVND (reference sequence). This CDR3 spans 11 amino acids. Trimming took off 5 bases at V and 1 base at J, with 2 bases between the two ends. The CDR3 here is CASSHNYGYTF. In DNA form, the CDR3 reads TGTGCCAGTAGTCATAACTATGGCTACACCTTC.

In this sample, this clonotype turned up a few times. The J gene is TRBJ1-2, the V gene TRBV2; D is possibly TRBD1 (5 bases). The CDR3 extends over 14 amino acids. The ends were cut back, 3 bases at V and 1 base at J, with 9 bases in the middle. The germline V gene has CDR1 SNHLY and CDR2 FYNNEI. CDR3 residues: CASSEGLLNYGYTF. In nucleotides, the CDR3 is TGTGCCAGCAGTGAGGGGCTTCTTAACTATGGCTACACCTTC.

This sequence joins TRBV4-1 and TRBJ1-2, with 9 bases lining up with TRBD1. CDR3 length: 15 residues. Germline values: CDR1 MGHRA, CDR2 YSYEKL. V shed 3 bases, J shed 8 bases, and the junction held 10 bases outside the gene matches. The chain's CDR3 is CASSQLTGTGYGYTF. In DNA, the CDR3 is TGCGCCAGCAGCCAGCTGACCGGGACAGGGTACGGCTACACCTTC.

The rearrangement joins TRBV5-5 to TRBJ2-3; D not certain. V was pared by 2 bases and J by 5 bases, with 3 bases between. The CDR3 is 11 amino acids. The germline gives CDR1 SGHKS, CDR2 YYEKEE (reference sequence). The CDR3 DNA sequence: TGTGCCAGCAGCTTTAGAGATACGCAGTATTTT. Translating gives CASSFRDTQYF.

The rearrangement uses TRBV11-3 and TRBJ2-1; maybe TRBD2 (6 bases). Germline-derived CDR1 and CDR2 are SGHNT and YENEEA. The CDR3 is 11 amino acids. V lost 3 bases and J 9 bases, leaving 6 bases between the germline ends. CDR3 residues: CASSFGGEQFF. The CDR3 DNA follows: TGTGCCAGCAGCTTCGGGGGTGAGCAGTTCTTC.

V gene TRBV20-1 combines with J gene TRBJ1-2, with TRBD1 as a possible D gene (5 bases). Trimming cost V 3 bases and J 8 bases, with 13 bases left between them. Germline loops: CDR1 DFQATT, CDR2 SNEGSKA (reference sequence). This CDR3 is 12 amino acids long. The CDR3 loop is CSASRGVIGYTF. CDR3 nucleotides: TGCAGTGCTAGCCGGGGGGTTATCGGCTACACCTTC.

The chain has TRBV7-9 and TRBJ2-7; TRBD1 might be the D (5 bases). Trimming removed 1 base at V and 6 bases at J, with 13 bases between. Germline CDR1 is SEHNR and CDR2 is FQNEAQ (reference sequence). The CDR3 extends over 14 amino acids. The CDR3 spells CASSLDYVRGEQYF. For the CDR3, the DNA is TGTGCCAGCAGCTTAGACTACGTTAGGGGCGAGCAGTACTTC.

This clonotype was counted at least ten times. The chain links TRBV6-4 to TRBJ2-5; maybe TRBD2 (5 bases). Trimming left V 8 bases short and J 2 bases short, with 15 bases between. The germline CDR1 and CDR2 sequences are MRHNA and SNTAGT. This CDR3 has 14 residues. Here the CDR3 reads CASDIRESQETQYF. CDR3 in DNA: TGTGCCAGCGACATTCGGGAAAGTCAAGAGACCCAGTACTTC.

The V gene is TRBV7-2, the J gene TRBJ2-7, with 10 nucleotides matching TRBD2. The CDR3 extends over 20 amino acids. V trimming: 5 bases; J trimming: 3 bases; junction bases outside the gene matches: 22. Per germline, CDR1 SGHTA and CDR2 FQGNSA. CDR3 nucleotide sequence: TGTGCCAGCAGCCCGACTAGCGGGTTCACCGGGGAGCTGTCGATCTACGAGCAGTACTTC. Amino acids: CASSPTSGFTGELSIYEQYF.

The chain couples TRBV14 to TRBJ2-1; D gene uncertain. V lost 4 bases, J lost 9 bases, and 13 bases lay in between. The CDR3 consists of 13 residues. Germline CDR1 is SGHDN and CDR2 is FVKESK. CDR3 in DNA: TGTGCCAGCAGCCTGCACCGTTACGTTGAGCAGTTCTTC. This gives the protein CASSLHRYVEQFF.

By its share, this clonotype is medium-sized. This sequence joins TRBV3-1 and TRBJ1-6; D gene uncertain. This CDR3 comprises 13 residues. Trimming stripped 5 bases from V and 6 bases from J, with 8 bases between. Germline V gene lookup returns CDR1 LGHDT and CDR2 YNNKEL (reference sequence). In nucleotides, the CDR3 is TGTGCCAGCAGCGCCGCCGGTAATTCACCCCTCCACTTT. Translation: CASSAAGNSPLHF.

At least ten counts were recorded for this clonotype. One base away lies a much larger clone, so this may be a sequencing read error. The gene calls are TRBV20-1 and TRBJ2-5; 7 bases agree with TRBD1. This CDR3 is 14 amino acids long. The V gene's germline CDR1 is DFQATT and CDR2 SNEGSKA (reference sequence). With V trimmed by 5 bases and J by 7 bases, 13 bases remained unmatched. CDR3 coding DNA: TGCAGTGCTGGGGTAGGGGGCGCAGGGGCGACCCAGTACTTC. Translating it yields CSAGVGGAGATQYF.

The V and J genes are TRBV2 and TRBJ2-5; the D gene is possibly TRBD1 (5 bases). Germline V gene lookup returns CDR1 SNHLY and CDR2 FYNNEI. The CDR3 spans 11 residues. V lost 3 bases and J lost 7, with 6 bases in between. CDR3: CASSEGLTQYF. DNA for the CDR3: TGTGCCAGCAGTGAGGGGCTGACCCAGTACTTC.

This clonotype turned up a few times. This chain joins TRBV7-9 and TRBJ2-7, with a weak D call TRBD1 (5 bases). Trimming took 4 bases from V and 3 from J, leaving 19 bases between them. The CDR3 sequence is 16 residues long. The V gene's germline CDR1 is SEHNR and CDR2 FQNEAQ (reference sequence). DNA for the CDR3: TGTGCCAGCAGCTCCAATTCACTGGGGCCTCACTACGAGCAGTACTTC. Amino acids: CASSSNSLGPHYEQYF. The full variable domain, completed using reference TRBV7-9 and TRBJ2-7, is DTGVSQNPRHKITKRGQNVTFRCDPISEHNRLYWYRQTLGQGPEFLTYFQNEAQLEKSRLLSDRFSAERPKGSFSTLEIQRTEQGDSAMYLCASSSNSLGPHYEQYFGPGTRLTVT.

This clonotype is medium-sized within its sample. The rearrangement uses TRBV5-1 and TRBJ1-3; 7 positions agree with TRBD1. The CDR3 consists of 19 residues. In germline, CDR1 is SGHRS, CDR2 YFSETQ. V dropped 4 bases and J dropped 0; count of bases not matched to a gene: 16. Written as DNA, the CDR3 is TGCGCCAGCAGCCTAGGGACAGCGAGAGTTACCAGCTCTGGAAACACCATATATTTT. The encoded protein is CASSLGTARVTSSGNTIYF.

The DNA of the CDR3 is TGCGCCAGCAGCCTCAAAGACAGCGGCTATGGCTACACCTTC. It specifies CASSLKDSGYGYTF. V gene TRBV10-2 combines with J gene TRBJ1-2; TRBD1 is a possible D gene (5 bases). CDR3 size: 14 residues. The germline V gene has CDR1 WSHSY and CDR2 SAAADI. V gave up 6 bases and J gave up 4 bases, with 15 bases separating them.